The clone carrying this T cell receptor (beta chain) was recorded a few times. Its antigen is not identified. Libraries were prepared by immunoSEQ multiplex PCR; TCRdb keeps only in-frame clonotypes and omits some of them. The table includes 42,000 or so clones, around 79% detected once. Sequencing in the ViraFEST assay came after antigen-specific CD4+ T cells had been expanded with viral peptide pools, which were used to stimulate PBMC. Scientists isolated CD4+ T cells after a roughly 10-day culture period ended. Convalescent patients had PCR-confirmed SARS-CoV-2 infection between March and December 2020. The entry originates in a study of vaccination effects on CD4 cells after COVID-19. Study summary: Samples came 142 and 148 days after COVID-19 diagnosis, before vaccination. Study-level findings and limits: Infection-derived and vaccine-derived clones contracted markedly late after vaccination.

The TCR was taken from a human donor who had a prior SARS-CoV-2 infection. Material: CD4+ T cells from PBMCs cultured with a peptide pool, obtained before COVID-19 vaccination.

CDR3 region: CASSKRQGAGTEAFF. The CDR3 DNA reads as TGTGCCAGCAGCAAAAGACAGGGGGCAGGGACTGAAGCTTTCTTT. The genes are TRBV9 and TRBJ1-1; 10 positions match TRBD1. The V and J ends lost 4 bases and 5 bases, in that order; junction bases with no gene match: 8. Germline values: CDR1 SGDLS, CDR2 YYNGEE. The CDR3 spans 15 residues.